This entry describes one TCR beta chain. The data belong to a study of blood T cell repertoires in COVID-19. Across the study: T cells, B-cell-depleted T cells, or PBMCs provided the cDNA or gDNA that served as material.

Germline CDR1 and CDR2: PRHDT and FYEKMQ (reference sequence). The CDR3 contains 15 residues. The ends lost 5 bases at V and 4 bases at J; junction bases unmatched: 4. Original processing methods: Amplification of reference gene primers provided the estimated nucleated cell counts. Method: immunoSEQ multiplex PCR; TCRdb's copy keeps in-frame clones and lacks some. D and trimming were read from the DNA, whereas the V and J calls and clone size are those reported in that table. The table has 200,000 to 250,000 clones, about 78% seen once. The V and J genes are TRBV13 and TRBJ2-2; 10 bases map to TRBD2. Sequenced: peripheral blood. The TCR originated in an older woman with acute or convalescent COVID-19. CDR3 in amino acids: CASSRQRGGTGELFF. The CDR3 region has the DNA TGTGCCAGCAGCCGCCAGCGGGGGGGCACCGGGGAGCTGTTTTTT.